This T cell receptor (beta chain) was profiled in a study of T cell responses to AZD1222 COVID-19 vaccine (dated by TCRdb to about 2021). With respect to the entire study: A total of about 230 trial participants underwent TCR sequencing, of whom about 200 received two doses of AZD1222 and some 26 received two doses of the MenACWY control vaccine. Enrollment into the trials was organized by age into subgroups of 18-55, 56-69 and 70-plus years, and those subgroups contained roughly 140, 27 and 60 TCR-sequenced participants, respectively. The research as a whole found: Most participants were white British and females outnumbered males, and the authors suggested that clonal diversity may have been underestimated. A significant rise in spike-specific TCR breadth and depth was observed after two AZD1222 doses relative to day 0 and relative to MenACWY recipients. The 56-69-year group was small, and its depth increase did not reach significance, likely because of low power. CD4 TCRs associated with the vaccine covered the entire spike protein, and the dominant responses were in regions 160-218 and 743-854. Reportedly, close to half of the unique spike-specific TCRs recognized epitopes lying outside the regions that are mutated in the B.1.351 and B.1.1.7 variants. Conclusions about previously exposed vaccinees are limited because only six or seven AZD1222 recipients were SARS-CoV-2 seropositive at baseline. Because no samples from the day 14 peak response were available, repertoires could be characterized only after the peak T cell response.

The germline V gene (reference sequence) supplies CDR1 LNHDA and CDR2 SQIVND. The V end gives up 6 bases and the J end 0 bases, leaving 3 bases in the junction not matched to a gene. The CDR3, from cysteine to phenylalanine, totals 14 residues. The retained sequence is limited to the CDR3, 42 bases, with the frame set at the first base. Per the publication, the time point label means: about 28 days (+/-7) after the second vaccine dose. AZD1222 recipients with second doses at about 4 weeks or about 12 weeks were pooled, because spike-specific TCR depth and breadth did not differ between schedules. Samples from vaccinated people were obtained from the UK trials COV001 and COV002, which included a single-blind randomized controlled phase 2/3 trial of AZD1222 (ChAdOx1 nCoV-19) in healthy adults. For TCRbeta chain sequencing, PBMC samples were collected from trial participants at day 0 and at day 28 after the second dose.

The CDR3 regions of human TCRbeta chains were subjected to immunosequencing. Processing in the source paper ran as follows. TCRs in the repertoires were compared against a reference library of SARS-CoV-2-specific TCRs that had been generated with the MIRA antigen-specificity platform. Breadth was defined as the fraction of unique TCRs that were SARS-CoV-2-associated. Depth was defined as the fraction of total T cells that were SARS-CoV-2-associated. Using the MIRA data, each spike-specific TCR was mapped to the spike region that the TCR reacts to and placed in a CD4 or CD8 class. Log10-transformed breadth and depth values were compared by one-way ANOVA with Sidak's multiple comparisons tests. TCRdb carries this immuneACCESS record with in-frame sequences only. Its versions omit some clonotypes, under half of them owing to an unresolved V gene in the studies checked, with the rest unexplained. That table supplies the V and J calls and clone size; D and trimming were determined from the DNA. In all, the sample holds about 150,000 clones, and 92% of those were seen once. The ten largest make up roughly 3.5% of the sample.

Regarding this clone: Its antigen has not been determined. Base qualities are not at hand, and no much larger clone is one base apart.

The sequence joins TRBV19 to TRBJ2-3; 7 junctional bases match TRBD1. The specimen comprised peripheral blood, sampled 28 days after the second AZD1222 dose. The sequence came from an adult who received the AZD1222 COVID-19 vaccine. In nucleotides, the sequence is TGTGCCAGTAGCACAGGGGAGAGCACAGATACGCAGTATTTT. The translation is CASSTGESTDTQYF.